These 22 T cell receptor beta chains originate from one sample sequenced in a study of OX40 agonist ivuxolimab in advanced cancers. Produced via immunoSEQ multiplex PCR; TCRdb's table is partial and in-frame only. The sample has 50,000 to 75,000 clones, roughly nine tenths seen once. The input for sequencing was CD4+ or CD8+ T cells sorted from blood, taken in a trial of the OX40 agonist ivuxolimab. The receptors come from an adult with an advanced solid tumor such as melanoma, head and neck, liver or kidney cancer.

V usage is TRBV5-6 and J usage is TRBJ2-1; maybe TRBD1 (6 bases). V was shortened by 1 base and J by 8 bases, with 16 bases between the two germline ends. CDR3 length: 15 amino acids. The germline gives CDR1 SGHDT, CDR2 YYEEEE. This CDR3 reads CASSLPTGFGDEQFF. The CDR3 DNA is TGTGCCAGCAGCTTGCCGACAGGCTTCGGCGATGAGCAGTTCTTC.

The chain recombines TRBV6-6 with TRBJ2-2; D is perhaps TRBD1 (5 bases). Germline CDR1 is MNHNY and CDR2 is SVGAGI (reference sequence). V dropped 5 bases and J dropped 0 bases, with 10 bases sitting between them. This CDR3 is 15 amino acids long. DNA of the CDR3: TGTGCCAGCAGTGACAGAGACGCGAACACCGGGGAGCTGTTTTTT. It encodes CASSDRDANTGELFF.

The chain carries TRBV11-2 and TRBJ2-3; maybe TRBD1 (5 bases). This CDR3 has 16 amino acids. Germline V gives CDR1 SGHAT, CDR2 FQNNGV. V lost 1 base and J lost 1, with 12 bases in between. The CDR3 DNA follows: TGTGCCAGCAGCTTAGGAACAGGCGGAGGCACAGATACGCAGTATTTT. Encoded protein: CASSLGTGGGTDTQYF.

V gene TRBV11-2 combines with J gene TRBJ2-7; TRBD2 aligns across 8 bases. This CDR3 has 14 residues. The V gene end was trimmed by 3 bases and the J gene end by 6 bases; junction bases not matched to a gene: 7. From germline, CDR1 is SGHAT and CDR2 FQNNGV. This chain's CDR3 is CASSFYGLAAEQYF. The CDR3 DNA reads TGTGCCAGCAGCTTCTACGGACTAGCAGCCGAGCAGTACTTC. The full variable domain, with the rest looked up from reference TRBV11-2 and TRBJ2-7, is EAGVAQSPRYKIIEKRQSVAFWCNPISGHATLYWYQQILGQGPKLLIQFQNNGVVDDSQLPKDRFSAERLKGVDSTLKIQPAKLEDSAVYLCASSFYGLAAEQYFGPGTRLTVT.

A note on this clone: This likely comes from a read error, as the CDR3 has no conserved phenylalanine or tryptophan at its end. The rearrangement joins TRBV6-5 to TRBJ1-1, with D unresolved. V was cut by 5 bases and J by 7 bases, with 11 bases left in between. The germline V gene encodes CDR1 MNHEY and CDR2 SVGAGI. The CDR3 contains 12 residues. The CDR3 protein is CASSPRLGEAFL. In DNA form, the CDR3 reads TGTGCCAGCAGTCCCCGATTGGGTGAAGCTTTCCTT.

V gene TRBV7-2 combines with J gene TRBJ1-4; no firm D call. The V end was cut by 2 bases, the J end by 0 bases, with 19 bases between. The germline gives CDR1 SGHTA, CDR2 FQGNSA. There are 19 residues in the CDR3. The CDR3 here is CASSLMGMVGDATNEKLFF. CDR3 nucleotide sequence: TGTGCCAGCAGCTTAATGGGTATGGTAGGAGATGCAACTAATGAAAAACTGTTTTTT.

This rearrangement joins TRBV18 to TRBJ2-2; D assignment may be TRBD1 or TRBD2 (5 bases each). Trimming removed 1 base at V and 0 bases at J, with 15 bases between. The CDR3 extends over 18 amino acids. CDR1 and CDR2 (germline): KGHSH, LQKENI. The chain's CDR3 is CASSPRQPGTANTGELFF. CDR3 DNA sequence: TGTGCCAGCTCACCACGGCAACCCGGGACCGCGAACACCGGGGAGCTGTTTTTT.

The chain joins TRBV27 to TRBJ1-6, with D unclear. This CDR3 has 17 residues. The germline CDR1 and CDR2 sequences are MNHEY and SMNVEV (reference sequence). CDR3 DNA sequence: TGTGCTTCGAAGGCAGATCCATACAGCTCCTATAATTCACCCCTCCACTTT. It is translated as CASKADPYSSYNSPLHF.

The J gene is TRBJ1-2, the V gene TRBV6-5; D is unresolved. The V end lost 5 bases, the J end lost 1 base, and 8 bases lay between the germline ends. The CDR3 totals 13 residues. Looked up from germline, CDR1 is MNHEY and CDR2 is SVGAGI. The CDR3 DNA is TGTGCCAGCAGTAACGGGATTAACTATGGCTACACCTTC. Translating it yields CASSNGINYGYTF.

CDR3 residues: CASSLLTGGNTIYF. Written as DNA, the CDR3 is TGTGCCAGCAGCTTACTCACTGGCGGAAACACCATATATTTT. The gene calls are TRBV11-2 and TRBJ1-3; D unclear. Germline V gives CDR1 SGHAT, CDR2 FQNNGV. V was pared by 2 bases and J by 4 bases, with 9 bases between. The CDR3 contains 14 residues. Full variable domain (missing parts from reference TRBV11-2 and TRBJ1-3): EAGVAQSPRYKIIEKRQSVAFWCNPISGHATLYWYQQILGQGPKLLIQFQNNGVVDDSQLPKDRFSAERLKGVDSTLKIQPAKLEDSAVYLCASSLLTGGNTIYFGEGSWLTVV.

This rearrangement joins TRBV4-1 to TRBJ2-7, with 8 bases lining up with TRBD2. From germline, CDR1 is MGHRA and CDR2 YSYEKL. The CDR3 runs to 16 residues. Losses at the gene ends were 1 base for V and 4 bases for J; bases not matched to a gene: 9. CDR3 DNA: TGCGCCAGCAGCCAAGGGGAAGCGGGAGTGGGTTACGAGCAGTACTTC. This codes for CASSQGEAGVGYEQYF.

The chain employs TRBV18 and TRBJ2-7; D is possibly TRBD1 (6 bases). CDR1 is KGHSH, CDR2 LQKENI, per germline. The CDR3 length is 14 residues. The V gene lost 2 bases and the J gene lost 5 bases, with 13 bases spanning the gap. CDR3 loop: CASSPARGLDEQYF. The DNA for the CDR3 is TGTGCCAGCTCACCAGCCAGGGGTCTCGACGAGCAGTACTTC.

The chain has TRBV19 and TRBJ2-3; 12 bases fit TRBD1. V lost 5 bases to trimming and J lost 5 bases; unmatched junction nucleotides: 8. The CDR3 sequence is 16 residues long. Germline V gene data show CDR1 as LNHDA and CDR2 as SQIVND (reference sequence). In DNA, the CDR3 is TGTGCCAGTAGTCGAACCGGGACAGGGGGCATAGATACGCAGTATTTT. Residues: CASSRTGTGGIDTQYF.

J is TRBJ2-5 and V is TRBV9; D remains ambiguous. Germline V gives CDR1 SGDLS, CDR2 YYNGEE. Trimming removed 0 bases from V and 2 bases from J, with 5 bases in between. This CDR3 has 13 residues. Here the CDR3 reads CASSVDIQETQYF. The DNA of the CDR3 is TGTGCCAGCAGCGTAGATATACAAGAGACCCAGTACTTC. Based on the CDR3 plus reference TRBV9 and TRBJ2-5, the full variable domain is DSGVTQTPKHLITATGQRVTLRCSPRSGDLSVYWYQQSLDQGLQFLIQYYNGEERAKGNILERFSAQQFPDLHSELNLSSLELGDSALYFCASSVDIQETQYFGPGTRLLVL.

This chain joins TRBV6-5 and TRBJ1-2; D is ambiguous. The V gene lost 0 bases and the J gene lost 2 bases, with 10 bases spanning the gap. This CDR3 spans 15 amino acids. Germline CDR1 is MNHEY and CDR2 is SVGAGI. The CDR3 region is CASSYSGARNYGYTF. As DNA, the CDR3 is TGTGCCAGCAGTTACTCGGGAGCTAGGAACTATGGCTACACCTTC.

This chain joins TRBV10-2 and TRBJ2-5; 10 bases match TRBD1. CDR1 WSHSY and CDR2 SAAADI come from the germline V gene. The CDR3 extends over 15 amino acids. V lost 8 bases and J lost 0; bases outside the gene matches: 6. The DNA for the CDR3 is TGCGCCAGCCGACCCGGGACAGGGGACCAAGAGACCCAGTACTTC. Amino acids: CASRPGTGDQETQYF.

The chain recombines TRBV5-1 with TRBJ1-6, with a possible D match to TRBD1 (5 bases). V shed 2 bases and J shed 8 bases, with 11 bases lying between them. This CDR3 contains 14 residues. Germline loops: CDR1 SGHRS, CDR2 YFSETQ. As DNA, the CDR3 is TGCGCCAGCAGCTTCAGGGTTGAGGATTCACCCCTCCACTTT. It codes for CASSFRVEDSPLHF.

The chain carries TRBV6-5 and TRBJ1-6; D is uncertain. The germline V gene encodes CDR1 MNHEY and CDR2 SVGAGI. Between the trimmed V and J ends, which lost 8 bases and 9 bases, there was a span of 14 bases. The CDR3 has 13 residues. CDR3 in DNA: TGTGCCAGCTCGGACCGGGGTTTTTCACCCCTCCACTTT. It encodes CASSDRGFSPLHF.

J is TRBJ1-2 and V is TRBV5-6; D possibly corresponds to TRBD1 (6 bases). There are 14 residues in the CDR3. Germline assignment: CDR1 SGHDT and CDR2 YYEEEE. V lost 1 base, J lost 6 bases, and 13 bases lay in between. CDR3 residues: CASSLRGREDGYTF. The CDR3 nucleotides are TGTGCCAGCAGCTTGCGGGGGCGGGAAGATGGCTACACCTTC.

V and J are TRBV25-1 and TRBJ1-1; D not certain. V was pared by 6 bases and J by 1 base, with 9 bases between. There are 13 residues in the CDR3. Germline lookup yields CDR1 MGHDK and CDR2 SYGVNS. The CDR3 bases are TGTGCCAGCAGACGGAAGGCGAACACTGAAGCTTTCTTT. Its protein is CASRRKANTEAFF.

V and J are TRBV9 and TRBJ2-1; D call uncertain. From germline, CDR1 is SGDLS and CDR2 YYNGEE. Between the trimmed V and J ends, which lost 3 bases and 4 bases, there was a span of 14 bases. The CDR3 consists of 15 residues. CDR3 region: CASSGLVGPYNEQFF. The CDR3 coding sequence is TGTGCCAGCAGCGGGCTTGTCGGACCATACAATGAGCAGTTCTTC.

This CDR3 reads CASSSGTLSYEQYF. DNA for the CDR3: TGTGCCAGTAGTAGCGGGACACTCTCCTACGAGCAGTACTTC. V usage is TRBV19 and J usage is TRBJ2-7, with D perhaps given as TRBD1 or TRBD2 (6 bases each). Per germline, CDR1 LNHDA and CDR2 SQIVND (reference sequence). V lost 4 bases and J 0 bases, leaving 10 bases between the germline ends. CDR3 length equals 14 residues.